These 10 T cell receptor beta chains were sequenced from one sample in a study of identical twins. TCRdb itself ran the 5' RACE reads through MiXCR, one entry per CDR3 protein. The data show some 1,600,000 distinct CDR3 sequences, with around 29% seen just once and around 0.3% held by the top ten. The sample comprised cord blood. These receptors all come from a newborn girl in good health.

This chain connects TRBV5-1 to TRBJ2-2; D unclear. The ends were cut back, 1 base at V and 5 bases at J, with 15 bases in the middle. This CDR3 has 16 amino acids. CDR1 and CDR2 from the germline V gene are SGHRS and YFSETQ. This CDR3 reads CASSLWYRERTGELFF. As DNA, the CDR3 is TGCGCCAGCAGCTTGTGGTACAGAGAGAGGACCGGGGAGCTGTTTTTT.

Concerning this clonotype itself: Given a much more abundant clone one base away, this may be a read error. V is TRBV4-1 and J is TRBJ2-7, with D unclear. From germline, CDR1 is MGHRA and CDR2 YSYEKL. V was clipped by 1 base and J by 0 bases, with 10 bases between them. This CDR3 has 15 amino acids. The CDR3 protein is CASSQGITFSYEQYF. The CDR3 nucleotides are TGCGCCAGCAGCCAAGGGATCACCTTCTCCTACGAGCAGTACTTC.

V and J are TRBV28 and TRBJ2-4; 7 nucleotides line up with TRBD2. Trimming at V came to 3 bases and at J to 12 bases, leaving 11 bases not matched to a gene. The CDR3 is 14 residues long. Germline values: CDR1 MDHEN, CDR2 SYDVKM. CDR3 nucleotide sequence: TGTGCCAGCAGTTTGGGAGGGTCCCCCTACGATCAGTACTTC. It translates to CASSLGGSPYDQYF. The full variable domain, its missing parts supplied by reference TRBV28 and TRBJ2-4, is DVKVTQSSRYLVKRTGEKVFLECVQDMDHENMFWYRQDPGLGLRLIYFSYDVKMKEKGDIPEGYSVSREKKERFSLILESASTNQTSMYLCASSLGGSPYDQYFGAGTRLSVL.

This chain links TRBV5-5 with TRBJ2-3; weak D call: TRBD2 (5 bases). The CDR3 is made up of 13 amino acids. Trimming removed 1 base at V and 8 bases at J, with 11 bases between. Germline assignment: CDR1 SGHKS and CDR2 YYEKEE (reference sequence). This CDR3 is CASSLTSSATQYF. CDR3 coding DNA: TGTGCCAGCAGCTTGACTAGTTCGGCTACGCAGTATTTT.

This clonotype occurred a few times. The J gene is TRBJ1-5, the V gene TRBV2, with D perhaps TRBD1 (5 bases). The length of the CDR3 is 14 residues. V was shortened by 5 bases and J by 4 bases, with 12 bases between the two germline ends. Germline CDR1 SNHLY, CDR2 FYNNEI. CDR3 DNA: TGTGCCAGCAGTATCGGGGGTTGGAATCAGCCCCAGCATTTT. Its protein product is CASSIGGWNQPQHF.

This clonotype was observed a handful of times. Given a much more abundant clone one base away, this may be a read error. The chain couples TRBV28 to TRBJ1-2; no firm D call. The V gene's germline CDR1 is MDHEN and CDR2 SYDVKM. The V gene lost 5 bases and the J gene lost 0 bases, with 10 bases spanning the gap. The CDR3 runs 14 residues. The CDR3: CASSLQETNYGYTF. The CDR3 nucleotides read TGTGCCAGCAGTCTTCAGGAGACTAACTATGGCTACACCTTC.

There are a few counts of this clonotype. This rearrangement joins TRBV10-3 to TRBJ1-2; no firm D call. The germline gives CDR1 ENHRY, CDR2 SYGVKD. The CDR3 loop spans 14 amino acids. V dropped 5 bases and J dropped 5 bases, with 15 bases sitting between them. CDR3 sequence reads: CAISFRTTLYGYTF. CDR3 sequence (DNA): TGTGCCATCAGTTTCAGGACCACGCTGTATGGCTACACCTTC.

This chain uses TRBV20-1 with TRBJ1-1; the D gene is possibly TRBD1 (6 bases). The CDR3 sequence is 17 residues long. Trimming shortened V by 0 bases and J by 0 bases, and 17 bases separated the two germline ends. The germline V gene encodes CDR1 DFQATT and CDR2 SNEGSKA (reference sequence). CDR3: CSARDPARQAMNTEAFF. The CDR3 DNA follows: TGCAGTGCTAGAGATCCAGCCAGACAGGCTATGAACACTGAAGCTTTCTTT.

The rearrangement uses TRBV4-1 and TRBJ2-5; no definite D call. The ends were cut back, 0 bases at V and 11 bases at J, with 13 bases in the middle. There are 13 residues in the CDR3. Germline CDR1 is MGHRA and CDR2 is YSYEKL. The CDR3 loop reads CASSQEIGQPQYF. The DNA of the CDR3 is TGCGCCAGCAGCCAAGAGATCGGGCAGCCGCAGTACTTC.

The chain combines TRBV5-1 with TRBJ2-7; 7 nucleotides match TRBD1. Trimming cost V 3 bases and J 2 bases; bases outside gene matches: 5. Looked up from germline, CDR1 is SGHRS and CDR2 is YFSETQ. CDR3 size: 14 residues. The CDR3 coding sequence is TGCGCCAGCAGCTCCGTGGACAGGCCCTACGAGCAGTACTTC. It yields the protein CASSSVDRPYEQYF.